These 10 T cell receptor beta chains came from one sample sequenced in a study of OX40 agonist ivuxolimab in advanced cancers. Clones were read by immunoSEQ multiplex PCR, and TCRdb kept only the in-frame ones, dropping some. The table has 7,500 to 9,500 clones, approximately 70% seen once. Here the sequenced sample was CD4+ or CD8+ T cells sorted from blood, taken in a trial of the OX40 agonist ivuxolimab. The origin of the receptors is an adult with an advanced solid tumor such as melanoma, head and neck, liver or kidney cancer.

V gene TRBV6-5 combines with J gene TRBJ2-2; a possible D gene is TRBD1 (6 bases). CDR1 is MNHEY, CDR2 SVGAGI, per germline. Between the trimmed V and J ends, which lost 5 bases and 1 base, there was a span of 11 bases. There are 15 residues in the CDR3. CDR3 residues: CASSTGHLNTGELFF. In DNA, the CDR3 is TGTGCCAGCAGTACGGGACACCTGAACACCGGGGAGCTGTTTTTT.

This clone was counted a few times. The V gene is TRBV5-1, the J gene TRBJ1-2, with 7 bases aligning to TRBD1. The CDR3 extends over 12 amino acids. The trim removed 2 bases at V and 6 bases at J, leaving 1 base unmatched. Germline V lookup: CDR1 SGHRS, CDR2 YFSETQ. CDR3: CASSFGQDGYTF. CDR3 nucleotides: TGCGCCAGCAGCTTTGGACAGGATGGCTACACCTTC. The full variable domain, its missing parts supplied by reference TRBV5-1 and TRBJ1-2, is KAGVTQTPRYLIKTRGQQVTLSCSPISGHRSVSWYQQTPGQGLQFLFEYFSETQRNKGNFPGRFSGRQFSNSRSEMNVSTLELGDSALYLCASSFGQDGYTFGSGTRLTVV.

The chain joins TRBV15 to TRBJ1-4; D possibly corresponds to TRBD1 (6 bases). The ends were cut back, 5 bases at V and 3 bases at J, with 13 bases in the middle. CDR1 is LNHNV and CDR2 is YYDKDF in the germline V gene (reference sequence). The CDR3 has 15 amino acids. The CDR3 spells CATSVYRDPNEKLFF. CDR3 DNA sequence: TGTGCCACCAGCGTGTACAGGGATCCTAATGAAAAACTGTTTTTT.

The chain couples TRBV2 to TRBJ2-2; 14 positions agree with TRBD2. Germline CDR1 and CDR2: SNHLY and FYNNEI. This CDR3 spans 16 amino acids. V lost 4 bases, J lost 6 bases, and 4 bases stayed unmatched. The CDR3 protein is CASSAGLAGAAGELFF. CDR3 DNA sequence: TGTGCCAGCAGTGCGGGACTAGCGGGAGCCGCCGGGGAGCTGTTTTTT.

This rearrangement joins TRBV27 to TRBJ2-5, with 8 bases lining up with TRBD1. V shed 4 bases, J shed 0 bases, and the junction held 16 bases outside the gene matches. The CDR3 extends over 19 amino acids. Germline CDR1 MNHEY, CDR2 SMNVEV (reference sequence). CDR3 sequence (DNA): TGTGCCAGCAGTTCCCCGGGACAGGCCCCAGGTCTCCACCAAGAGACCCAGTACTTC. As protein: CASSSPGQAPGLHQETQYF.

This clone came up a few times. The chain has TRBV6-4 and TRBJ1-5; D not resolved. V was clipped by 5 bases and J by 7 bases, with 12 bases between them. CDR3 length: 13 amino acids. From germline, CDR1 is MRHNA and CDR2 SNTAGT. CDR3 DNA sequence: TGTGCCAGCAGTCGTAGTGAGGAGCAGCCCCAGCATTTT. The encoded protein is CASSRSEEQPQHF.

This clone was detected once. The chain is built from TRBV6-5 and TRBJ1-5; D unresolved. CDR1 and CDR2 from the germline V gene are MNHEY and SVGAGI. V was clipped by 4 bases and J by 5 bases, with 9 bases between them. The CDR3 runs to 13 residues. CDR3 sequence reads: CASSLQEYQPQHF. CDR3 sequence (DNA): TGTGCCAGCAGTTTGCAGGAGTATCAGCCCCAGCATTTT.

This chain connects TRBV7-9 to TRBJ1-2; a weak D match, TRBD1 (5 bases). Germline lookup yields CDR1 SEHNR and CDR2 FQNEAQ (reference sequence). Trimming took 5 bases from V and 0 from J, leaving 16 bases between them. This CDR3 contains 16 residues. The CDR3 protein is CASSPFFGAPNYGYTF. As DNA, the CDR3 is TGTGCCAGCAGCCCCTTTTTCGGGGCCCCTAACTATGGCTACACCTTC.

This chain uses TRBV5-1 with TRBJ2-7; D may be TRBD1 or TRBD2 (5 bases each). Per germline, CDR1 SGHRS and CDR2 YFSETQ. Trimming pared 1 base from V and 3 bases from J, leaving 23 bases between. The CDR3 spans 18 residues. The DNA of the CDR3 is TGCGCCAGCAGCTTGTATTCTGGGGACCCGTCTACAAGCTACGAGCAGTACTTC. It translates to CASSLYSGDPSTSYEQYF.

In its sample, this clone was seen once. The chain employs TRBV6-4 and TRBJ1-5, with unresolved D. Trimming left V 5 bases short and J 1 base short, with 9 bases between. Germline assignment: CDR1 MRHNA and CDR2 SNTAGT. The CDR3 covers 14 residues. The CDR3 DNA is TGTGCCAGCAGTAGGACGGGGAGCAATCAGCCCCAGCATTTT. Residues: CASSRTGSNQPQHF.